A selection of T cell receptor beta chains follows, all from one sample in a study of beta chain features in type 1 diabetes. Profiling relied on immunoSEQ multiplex PCR, and the TCRdb table lists in-frame clones only, not all of them. The sample holds over 600,000 clones; around an eighth are singletons and the top ten take over 0.1%. Sequencing was performed on naive CD4+ T cells from blood. These receptors originate from a man younger than 40 with type 1 diabetes. The conserved cysteine and the conserved F or W are not part of the CDR3 here. Fields, in order: J gene, D gene, V gene, CDR3 protein. D genes are given only for firm matches.

j_gene: TRBJ2-7
d_gene: -
v_gene: TRBV20-1
CDR3aa: SARVYDEQY

j_gene: TRBJ2-3
d_gene: TRBD1
v_gene: TRBV11-2
CDR3aa: ASSFSEGTGGVDTQY

j_gene: TRBJ2-5
d_gene: TRBD1
v_gene: TRBV9
CDR3aa: ASSIIGTGGMETQY

j_gene: TRBJ2-1
d_gene: -
v_gene: TRBV15
CDR3aa: ATSRDLKQWSDNEQF

j_gene: TRBJ2-5
d_gene: TRBD1
v_gene: TRBV6-1
CDR3aa: ASSEAQTGLLNRGTQY

j_gene: TRBJ1-1
d_gene: -
v_gene: TRBV9
CDR3aa: ASSPLGAMNTEAF

j_gene: TRBJ2-5
d_gene: TRBD2
v_gene: TRBV7-7
CDR3aa: ASSSGLAQRETQY

j_gene: TRBJ1-1
d_gene: -
v_gene: TRBV5-1
CDR3aa: ASSSGTENTEAF

j_gene: TRBJ1-4
d_gene: TRBD1
v_gene: TRBV27
CDR3aa: ASRPRQGTNEKLF

j_gene: TRBJ2-1
d_gene: TRBD2
v_gene: TRBV7-3
CDR3aa: ASSLNLASGYNEQF

j_gene: TRBJ2-7
d_gene: -
v_gene: TRBV5-1
CDR3aa: ASSPVERIYEQY

j_gene: TRBJ2-1
d_gene: -
v_gene: TRBV21-1
CDR3aa: ASSKPAGGNNEQF

j_gene: TRBJ2-7
d_gene: -
v_gene: TRBV28
CDR3aa: ASSLQDYEQY

j_gene: TRBJ2-2
d_gene: TRBD1
v_gene: TRBV5-6
CDR3aa: ASSLGQGTGELF